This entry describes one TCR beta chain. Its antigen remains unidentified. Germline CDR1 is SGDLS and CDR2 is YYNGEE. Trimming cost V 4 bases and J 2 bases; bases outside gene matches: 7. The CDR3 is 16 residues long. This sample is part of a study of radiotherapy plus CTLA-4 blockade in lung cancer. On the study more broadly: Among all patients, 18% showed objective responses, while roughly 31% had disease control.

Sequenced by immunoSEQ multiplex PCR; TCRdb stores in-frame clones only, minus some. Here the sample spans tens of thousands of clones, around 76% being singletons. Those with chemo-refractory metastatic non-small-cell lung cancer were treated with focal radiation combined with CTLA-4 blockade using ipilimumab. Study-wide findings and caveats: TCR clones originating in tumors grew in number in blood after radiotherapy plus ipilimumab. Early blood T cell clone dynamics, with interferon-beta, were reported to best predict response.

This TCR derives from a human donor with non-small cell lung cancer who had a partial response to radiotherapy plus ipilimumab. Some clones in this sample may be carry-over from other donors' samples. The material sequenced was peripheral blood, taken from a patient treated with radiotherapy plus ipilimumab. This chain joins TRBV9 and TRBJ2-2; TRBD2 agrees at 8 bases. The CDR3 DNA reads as TGTGCCAGCAGCCCCCGACTAGCGCGCAACACCGGGGAGCTGTTTTTT. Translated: CASSPRLARNTGELFF. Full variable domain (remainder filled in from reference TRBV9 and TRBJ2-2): DSGVTQTPKHLITATGQRVTLRCSPRSGDLSVYWYQQSLDQGLQFLIQYYNGEERAKGNILERFSAQQFPDLHSELNLSSLELGDSALYFCASSPRLARNTGELFFGEGSRLTVL.